Below are 14 T cell receptor beta chains sequenced from a single sample in a study of cytomegalovirus exposure and HLA in healthy donors (dated by TCRdb to 2015 to 2018). Library preparation used the immunoSEQ multiplex PCR assay. A mixture of 60 forward primers for TCR Vbeta segments and 13 reverse primers for TCR Jbeta segments was used in the multiplex PCR. Drawn from immuneACCESS, this table holds only the in-frame rearrangements with V and J called that TCRdb kept. Clones are partly lost; checked studies trace under half to an unresolved V gene and leave the rest unexplained. For this sample the table gives about 200,000 clones, of which 60% to 85% were detected only once. Together, the top ten hold 0.85% to 1.4% of the sample. Sequenced sample: PBMCs. The receptor set was obtained from a middle-aged woman in good health and CMV-seronegative.

The genes are TRBV5-1 and TRBJ2-1; 14 bases align to TRBD2. The CDR3 has 18 residues. Germline V gene data show CDR1 as SGHRS and CDR2 as YFSETQ. The V gene end was trimmed by 5 bases and the J gene end by 1 base; junction bases not matched to a gene: 8. The CDR3 here is CASSLRLAGGPSYNEQFF. CDR3 nucleotides: TGCGCCAGCAGTTTAAGACTAGCGGGAGGGCCGTCCTACAATGAGCAGTTCTTC. Based on the CDR3 plus reference TRBV5-1 and TRBJ2-1, the full variable domain is KAGVTQTPRYLIKTRGQQVTLSCSPISGHRSVSWYQQTPGQGLQFLFEYFSETQRNKGNFPGRFSGRQFSNSRSEMNVSTLELGDSALYLCASSLRLAGGPSYNEQFFGPGTRLTVL.

The chain joins TRBV9 to TRBJ2-5; no firm D call. V gave up 0 bases and J gave up 2 bases, with 11 bases separating them. This CDR3 comprises 15 residues. Germline lookup yields CDR1 SGDLS and CDR2 YYNGEE. The CDR3 nucleotides read TGTGCCAGCAGCGTAGGGCCAGTCAAGCAAGAGACCCAGTACTTC. Translated, it gives CASSVGPVKQETQYF.

The J gene is TRBJ2-5, the V gene TRBV5-6; possibly TRBD1 for D (6 bases). V was clipped by 3 bases and J by 3 bases, with 12 bases between them. The CDR3 has 14 amino acids. Per the germline V gene, CDR1 is SGHDT and CDR2 is YYEEEE. As DNA, the CDR3 is TGTGCCAGCAGCTGGCCGGGACAAGAAGAGACCCAGTACTTC. It specifies CASSWPGQEETQYF.

V usage is TRBV1 and J usage is TRBJ2-3; the table's D gene call, TRBD1, was not cross checked with the DNA. TRBV1 is a pseudogene segment. This CDR3 is 14 amino acids long. The CDR3 nucleotides read TGCACCAGAGGGGAAACCCGCTGCACAGATACGCAGTATTTT. Protein product: CTRGETRCTDTQYF.

To note about this clone: The same CDR3 can be traced to other DNA sequences in this sample. V and J are TRBV7-3 and TRBJ2-2; 11 positions agree with TRBD2. V lost 2 bases and J lost 5; bases outside the gene matches: 4. The CDR3 is made up of 16 amino acids. Germline V gives CDR1 SGHTA, CDR2 FQGTGA. CDR3 residues: CASSLGLAGGTGELFF. CDR3 in DNA: TGTGCCAGCAGCTTAGGCCTAGCGGGAGGTACCGGGGAGCTGTTTTTT.

The V call is TRBV2, the J call TRBJ2-1; 7 bases line up with TRBD2. Per the germline V gene, CDR1 is SNHLY and CDR2 is FYNNEI. The CDR3 is 19 residues long. The J segment lost 0 bases and the V segment lost 6 bases, leaving 17 bases of the junction unmatched. The CDR3 here is CASRRPRLADIGSYNEQFF. CDR3 sequence (DNA): TGTGCCAGCAGACGTCCGAGGCTAGCGGATATAGGCTCCTACAATGAGCAGTTCTTC.

This clone was counted once. One junction end disagrees with the germline gene, perhaps due to a read error. The chain carries TRBV7-9 and TRBJ2-3; D is ambiguous. The CDR3 extends over 11 amino acids. In germline, CDR1 is SEHNR, CDR2 FQNEAQ (reference sequence). The CDR3 is CSSSPLYRQYF. CDR3 nucleotide sequence: TGTTCCAGCAGCCCCCTTTATAGGCAGTATTTT. The whole variable domain, remainder taken from reference TRBV7-9 and TRBJ2-3, is DTGVSQNPRHKITKRGQNVTFRCDPISEHNRLYWYRQTLGQGPEFLTYFQNEAQLEKSRLLSDRFSAERPKGSFSTLEIQRTEQGDSAMYLCSSSPLYRQYFGPGTRLTVL.

Details on this clone: The CDR3 carries no conserved terminal phenylalanine or tryptophan, so it likely arises from a read error. This rearrangement joins TRBV5-4 to TRBJ1-2; D gene ambiguous. The germline V gene has CDR1 SGHNT and CDR2 YYREEE (reference sequence). The CDR3 contains 14 residues. V was trimmed by 1 base and J by 5 bases, leaving 12 bases between them. DNA for the CDR3: TGTGCCAGCAGCTTGCCCGGATCGGGGTATGGCTACACCTCC. Amino acid sequence: CASSLPGSGYGYTS.

The CDR3 sequence is CATSTGTGRSSLPQHF. The CDR3 DNA is TGTGCCACCAGCACCGGGACAGGGCGTTCTAGTCTGCCCCAGCATTTT. The chain has TRBV15 and TRBJ1-5, with TRBD1 identical over 9 bases. CDR3 length: 16 amino acids. The germline V gene has CDR1 LNHNV and CDR2 YYDKDF (reference sequence). V was pared by 4 bases and J by 9 bases, with 13 bases of the junction left unmatched.

The rearrangement uses TRBV21-1 and TRBJ1-5; the table's D call, TRBD1, has no DNA check behind it. TRBV21-1 constitutes a pseudogene. The CDR3 spans 16 residues. CDR3 DNA sequence: TGTGCCTGCCCTGCGACAGGGGGAAATAGATATCAGCCCCAGCATTTT. This encodes CACPATGGNRYQPQHF.

V gene TRBV7-8 combines with J gene TRBJ1-1, with 7 bases identical to TRBD1. V shed 2 bases and J 1 base; nucleotides not matched to a gene: 10. The CDR3 sequence is 17 residues long. The germline CDR1 and CDR2 sequences are SGHVS and FQNEAQ. The CDR3 loop is CASSLSTGVVPNTEAFF. The CDR3 DNA sequence: TGTGCCAGCAGCTTATCCACAGGGGTGGTGCCGAACACTGAAGCTTTCTTT.

The chain couples TRBV9 to TRBJ2-2; no firm D call. The germline V gene has CDR1 SGDLS and CDR2 YYNGEE. CDR3 size: 15 residues. The germline V and J ends were trimmed by 0 bases and 4 bases, with 10 bases remaining between them. The CDR3 protein is CASSVATSFTGELFF. CDR3 coding DNA: TGTGCCAGCAGCGTAGCTACGTCTTTCACCGGGGAGCTGTTTTTT.

On this clone: Other nucleotide sequences from this sample produce the same CDR3. The CDR3 spells CASSLAPGMNTEAFF. The CDR3 bases are TGTGCCAGCAGCTTAGCGCCAGGGATGAACACTGAAGCTTTCTTT. J is TRBJ1-1 and V is TRBV7-8, with a possible D match to TRBD1 (5 bases). The CDR3 is 15 residues long. Germline V CDR1 and CDR2: SGHVS, FQNEAQ. V lost 0 bases, J lost 0 bases, and 8 bases lay in between.

The rearrangement uses TRBV18 and TRBJ2-7; TRBD1 might be the D (6 bases). Per the germline V gene, CDR1 is KGHSH and CDR2 is LQKENI. The CDR3 length is 15 residues. V was clipped by 4 bases and J by 5 bases, with 18 bases between them. The CDR3 sequence: CASSRGQVAVDEQYV. CDR3 nucleotides: TGTGCCAGCTCACGGGGACAAGTTGCTGTGGACGAGCAGTACGTC.